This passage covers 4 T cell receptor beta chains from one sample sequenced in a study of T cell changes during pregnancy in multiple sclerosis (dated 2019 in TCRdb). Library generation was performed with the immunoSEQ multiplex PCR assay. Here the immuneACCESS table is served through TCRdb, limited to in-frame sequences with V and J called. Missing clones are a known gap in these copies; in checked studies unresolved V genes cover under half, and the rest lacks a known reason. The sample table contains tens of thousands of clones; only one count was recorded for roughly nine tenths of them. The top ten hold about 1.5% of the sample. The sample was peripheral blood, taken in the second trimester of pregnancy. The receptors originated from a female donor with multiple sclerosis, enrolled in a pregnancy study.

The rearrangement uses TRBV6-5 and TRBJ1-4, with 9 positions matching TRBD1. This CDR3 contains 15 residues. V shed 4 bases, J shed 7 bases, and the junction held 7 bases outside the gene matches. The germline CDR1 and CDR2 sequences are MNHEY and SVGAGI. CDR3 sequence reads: CASSSPGQGPEKLFF. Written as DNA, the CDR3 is TGTGCCAGCAGTTCCCCGGGACAGGGTCCTGAAAAACTGTTTTTT.

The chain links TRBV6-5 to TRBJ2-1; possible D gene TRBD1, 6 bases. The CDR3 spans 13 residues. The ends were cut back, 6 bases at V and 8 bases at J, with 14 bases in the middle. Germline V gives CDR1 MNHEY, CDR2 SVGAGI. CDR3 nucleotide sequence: TGTGCCAGCAGAGATACAGGGTCCGATGAGCAGTTCTTC. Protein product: CASRDTGSDEQFF.

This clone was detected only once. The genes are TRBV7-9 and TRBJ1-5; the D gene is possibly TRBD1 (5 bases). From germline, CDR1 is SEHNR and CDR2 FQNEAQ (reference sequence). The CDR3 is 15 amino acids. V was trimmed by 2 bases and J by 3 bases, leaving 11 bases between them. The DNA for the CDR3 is TGTGCCAGCAGCTTATTCCAGGGTGTCAATCAGCCCCAGCATTTT. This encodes CASSLFQGVNQPQHF. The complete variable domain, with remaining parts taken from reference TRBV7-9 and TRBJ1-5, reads DTGVSQNPRHKITKRGQNVTFRCDPISEHNRLYWYRQTLGQGPEFLTYFQNEAQLEKSRLLSDRFSAERPKGSFSTLEIQRTEQGDSAMYLCASSLFQGVNQPQHFGDGTRLSIL.

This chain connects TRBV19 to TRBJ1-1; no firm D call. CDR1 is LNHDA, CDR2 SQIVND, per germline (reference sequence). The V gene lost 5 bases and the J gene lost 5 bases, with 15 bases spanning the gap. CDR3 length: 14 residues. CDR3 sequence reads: CASSDHRPNTEAFF. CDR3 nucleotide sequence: TGTGCCAGTAGTGATCACAGACCGAATACTGAAGCTTTCTTT. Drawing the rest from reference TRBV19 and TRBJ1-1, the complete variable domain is DGGITQSPKYLFRKEGQNVTLSCEQNLNHDAMYWYRQDPGQGLRLIYYSQIVNDFQKGDIAEGYSVSREKKESFPLTVTSAQKNPTAFYLCASSDHRPNTEAFFGQGTRLTVV.